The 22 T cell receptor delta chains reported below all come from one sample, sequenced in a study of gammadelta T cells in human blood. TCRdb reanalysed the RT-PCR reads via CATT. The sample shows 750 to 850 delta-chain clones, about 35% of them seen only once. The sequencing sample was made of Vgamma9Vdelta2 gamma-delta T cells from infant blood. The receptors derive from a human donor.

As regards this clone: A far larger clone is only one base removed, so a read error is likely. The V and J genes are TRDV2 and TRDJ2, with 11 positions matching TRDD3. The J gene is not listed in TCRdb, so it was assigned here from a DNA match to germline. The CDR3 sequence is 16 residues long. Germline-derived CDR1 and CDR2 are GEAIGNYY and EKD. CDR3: CAGDPLGDKETAQLFF. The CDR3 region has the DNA TGTGCCGGTGACCCACTGGGGGATAAGGAGACAGCACAACTCTTCTTT.

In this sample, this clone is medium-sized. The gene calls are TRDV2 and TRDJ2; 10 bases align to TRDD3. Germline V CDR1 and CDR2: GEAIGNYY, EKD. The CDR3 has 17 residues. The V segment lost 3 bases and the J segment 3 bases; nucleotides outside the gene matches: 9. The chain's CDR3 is CACDSLGDLRVTAQLFF. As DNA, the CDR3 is TGTGCCTGTGACTCACTGGGGGATCTGAGGGTGACAGCACAACTCTTCTTT.

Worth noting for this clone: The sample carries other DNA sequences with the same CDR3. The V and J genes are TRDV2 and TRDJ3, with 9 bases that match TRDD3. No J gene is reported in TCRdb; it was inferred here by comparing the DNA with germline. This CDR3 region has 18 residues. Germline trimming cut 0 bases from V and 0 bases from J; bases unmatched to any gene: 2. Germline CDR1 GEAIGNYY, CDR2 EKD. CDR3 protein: CACDTVLGDSWDTRQMFF. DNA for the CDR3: TGTGCCTGTGACACCGTACTGGGGGACTCCTGGGACACCCGACAGATGTTTTTC.

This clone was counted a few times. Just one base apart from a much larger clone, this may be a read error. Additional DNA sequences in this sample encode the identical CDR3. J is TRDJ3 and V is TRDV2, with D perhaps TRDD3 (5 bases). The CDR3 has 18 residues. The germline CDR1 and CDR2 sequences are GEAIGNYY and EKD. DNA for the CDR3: TGTGCCTGTGACACCGTACTGGCCCGCTCCTGGGACACCCGACAAATGTTTTTC. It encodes CACDTVLARSWDTRQMFF.

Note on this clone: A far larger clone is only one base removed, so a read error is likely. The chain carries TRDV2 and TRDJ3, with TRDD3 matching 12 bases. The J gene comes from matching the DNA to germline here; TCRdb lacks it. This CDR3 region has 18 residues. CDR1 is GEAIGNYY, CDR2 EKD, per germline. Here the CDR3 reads CAGDTGGYSSWDTRQMFF. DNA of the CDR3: TGTGCCGGTGACACTGGGGGATACAGCTCCTGGGACACCCGACAGATGTTTTTC.

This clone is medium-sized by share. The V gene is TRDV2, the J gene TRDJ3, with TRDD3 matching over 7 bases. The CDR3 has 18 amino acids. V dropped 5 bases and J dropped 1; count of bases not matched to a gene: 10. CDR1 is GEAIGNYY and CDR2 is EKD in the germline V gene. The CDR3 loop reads CACVPLLGMSWDTRQMFF. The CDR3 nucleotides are TGTGCCTGTGTCCCCTTACTGGGGATGTCCTGGGACACCCGACAGATGTTTTTC.

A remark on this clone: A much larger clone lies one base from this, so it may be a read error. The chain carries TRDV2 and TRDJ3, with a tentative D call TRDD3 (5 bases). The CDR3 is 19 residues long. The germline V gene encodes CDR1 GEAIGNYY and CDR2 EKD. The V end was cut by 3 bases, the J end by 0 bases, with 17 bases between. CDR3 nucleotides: TGTGCCTGTGACTCCCTTGGGGACAACAGCTCCTGGGACACCCGACAGATGTTTTTC. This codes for CACDSLGDNSSWDTRQMFF.

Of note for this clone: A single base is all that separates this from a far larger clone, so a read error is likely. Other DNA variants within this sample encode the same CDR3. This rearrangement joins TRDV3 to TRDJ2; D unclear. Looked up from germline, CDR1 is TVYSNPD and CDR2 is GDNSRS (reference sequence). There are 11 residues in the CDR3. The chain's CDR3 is CAFYRELRDIF. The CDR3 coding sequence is TGTGCTTTTTACCGGGAACTCCGAGACATCTTT. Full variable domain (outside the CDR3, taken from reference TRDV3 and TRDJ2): CDKVTQSSPDQTVASGSEVVLLCTYDTVYSNPDLFWYRIRPDYSFQFVFYGDNSRSEGADFTQGRFSVKHILTQKAFHLVISPVRTEDSATYYCAFYRELRDIFGKGTQLIVEP.

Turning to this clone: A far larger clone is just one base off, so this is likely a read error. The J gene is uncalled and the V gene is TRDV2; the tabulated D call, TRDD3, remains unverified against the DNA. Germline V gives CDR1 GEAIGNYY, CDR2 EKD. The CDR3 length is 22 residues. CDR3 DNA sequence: TGTGCCTGTGACACCGTAAGAAGTACTGGGGGTTACAGCTCCTGGGACACCCGACATATGTTTTTC. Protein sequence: CACDTVRSTGGYSSWDTRHMFF.

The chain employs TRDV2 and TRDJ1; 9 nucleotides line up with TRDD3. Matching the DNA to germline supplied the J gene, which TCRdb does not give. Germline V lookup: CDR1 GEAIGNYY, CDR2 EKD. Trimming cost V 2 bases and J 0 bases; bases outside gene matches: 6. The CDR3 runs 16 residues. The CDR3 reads CACDILGEAYTDKLIF. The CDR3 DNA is TGTGCCTGTGACATACTGGGGGAAGCTTACACCGATAAACTCATCTTT.

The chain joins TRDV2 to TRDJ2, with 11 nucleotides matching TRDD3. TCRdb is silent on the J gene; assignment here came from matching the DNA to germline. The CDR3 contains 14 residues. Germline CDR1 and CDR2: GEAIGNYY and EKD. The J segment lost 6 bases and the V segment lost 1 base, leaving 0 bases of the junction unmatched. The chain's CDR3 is CACDTGGYAAQLFF. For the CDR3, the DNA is TGTGCCTGTGACACTGGGGGATACGCAGCACAACTCTTCTTT.

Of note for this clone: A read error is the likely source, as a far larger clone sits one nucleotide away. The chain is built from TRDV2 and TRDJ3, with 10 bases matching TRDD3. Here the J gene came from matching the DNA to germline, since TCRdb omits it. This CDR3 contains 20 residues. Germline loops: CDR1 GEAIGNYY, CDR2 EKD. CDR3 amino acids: CARDTVVGDTRSWDTRQMFF. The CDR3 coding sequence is TGTGCCCGTGACACCGTGGTGGGGGATACAAGGTCCTGGGACACCCGACAGATGTTTTTC.

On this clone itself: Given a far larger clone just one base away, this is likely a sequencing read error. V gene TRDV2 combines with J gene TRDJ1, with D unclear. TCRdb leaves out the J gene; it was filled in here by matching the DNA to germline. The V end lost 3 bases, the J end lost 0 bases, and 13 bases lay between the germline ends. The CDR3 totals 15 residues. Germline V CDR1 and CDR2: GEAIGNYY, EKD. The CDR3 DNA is TGTGCCTGTGACCCCGTGGGACCCTACACCGATAAACTCATCTTT. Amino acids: CACDPVGPYTDKLIF.

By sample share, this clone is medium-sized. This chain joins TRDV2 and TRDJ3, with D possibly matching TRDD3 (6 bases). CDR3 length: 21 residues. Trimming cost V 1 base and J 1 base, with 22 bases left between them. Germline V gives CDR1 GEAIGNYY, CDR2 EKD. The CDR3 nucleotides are TGTGCCTGTGACACGGGGGGGACCCCAACACGCCTTTCCTGGGACACCCGACAGATGTTTTTC. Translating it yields CACDTGGTPTRLSWDTRQMFF.

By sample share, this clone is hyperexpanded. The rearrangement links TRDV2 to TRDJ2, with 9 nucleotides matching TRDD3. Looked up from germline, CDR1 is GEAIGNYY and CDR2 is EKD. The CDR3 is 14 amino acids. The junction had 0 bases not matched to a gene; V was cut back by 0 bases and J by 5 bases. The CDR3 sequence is CACDTWGITAQLFF. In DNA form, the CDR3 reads TGTGCCTGTGACACCTGGGGGATAACAGCACAACTCTTCTTT.

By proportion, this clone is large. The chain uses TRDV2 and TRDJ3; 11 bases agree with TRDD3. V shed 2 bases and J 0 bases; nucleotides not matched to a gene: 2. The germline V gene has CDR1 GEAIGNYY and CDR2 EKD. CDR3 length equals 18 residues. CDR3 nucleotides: TGTGCCTGTGACAAACTGGGGGATATCTCCTGGGACACCCGACAGATGTTTTTC. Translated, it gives CACDKLGDISWDTRQMFF.

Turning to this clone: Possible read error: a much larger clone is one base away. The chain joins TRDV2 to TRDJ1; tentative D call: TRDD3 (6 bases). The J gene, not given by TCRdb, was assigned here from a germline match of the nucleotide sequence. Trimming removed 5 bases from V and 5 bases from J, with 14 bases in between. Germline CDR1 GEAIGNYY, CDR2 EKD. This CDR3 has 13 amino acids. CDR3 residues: CACGGFPTDKLIF. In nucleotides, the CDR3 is TGTGCCTGTGGGGGATTTCCCACAGATAAACTCATCTTT.

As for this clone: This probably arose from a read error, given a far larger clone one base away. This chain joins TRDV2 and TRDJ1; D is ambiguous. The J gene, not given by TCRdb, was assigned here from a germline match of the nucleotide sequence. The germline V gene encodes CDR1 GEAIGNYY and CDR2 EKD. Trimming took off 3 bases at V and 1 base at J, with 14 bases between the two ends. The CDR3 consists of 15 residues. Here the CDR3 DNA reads TGTGCCTGTGACGCCTGTACTGATCGCACCGATAAACTCATCTTT. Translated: CACDACTDRTDKLIF.

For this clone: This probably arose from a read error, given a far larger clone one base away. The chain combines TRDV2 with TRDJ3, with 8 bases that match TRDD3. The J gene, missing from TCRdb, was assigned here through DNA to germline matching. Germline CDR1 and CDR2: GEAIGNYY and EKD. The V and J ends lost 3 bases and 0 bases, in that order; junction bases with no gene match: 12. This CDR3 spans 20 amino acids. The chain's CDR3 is CACDSVLGEPSSWDTRQMFF. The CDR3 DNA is TGTGCCTGTGACTCCGTTCTGGGGGAGCCCAGCTCCTGGGACACCCGACAGATGTTTTTC.

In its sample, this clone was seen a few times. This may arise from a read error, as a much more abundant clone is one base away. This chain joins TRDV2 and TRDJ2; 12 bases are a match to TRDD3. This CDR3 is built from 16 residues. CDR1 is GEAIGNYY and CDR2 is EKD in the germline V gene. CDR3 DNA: TGTGCCTGTGACAAACTGGGGGATACTTTGAAAGCACAACTCTTCTTT. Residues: CACDKLGDTLKAQLFF.

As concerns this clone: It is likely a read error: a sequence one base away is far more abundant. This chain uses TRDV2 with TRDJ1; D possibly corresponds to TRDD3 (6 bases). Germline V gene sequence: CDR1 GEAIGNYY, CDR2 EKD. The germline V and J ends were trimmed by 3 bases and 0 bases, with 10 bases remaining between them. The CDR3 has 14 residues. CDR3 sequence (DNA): TGTGCCTGTGACCCCTGGGGTCACACCGATAAACTCATCTTT. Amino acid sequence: CACDPWGHTDKLIF.

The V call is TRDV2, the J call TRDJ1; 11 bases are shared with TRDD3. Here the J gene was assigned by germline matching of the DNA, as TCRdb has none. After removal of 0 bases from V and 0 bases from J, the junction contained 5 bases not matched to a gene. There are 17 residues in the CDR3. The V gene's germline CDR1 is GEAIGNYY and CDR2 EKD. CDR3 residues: CACDTAGGYWDTDKLIF. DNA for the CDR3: TGTGCCTGTGACACCGCTGGGGGATACTGGGACACCGATAAACTCATCTTT.